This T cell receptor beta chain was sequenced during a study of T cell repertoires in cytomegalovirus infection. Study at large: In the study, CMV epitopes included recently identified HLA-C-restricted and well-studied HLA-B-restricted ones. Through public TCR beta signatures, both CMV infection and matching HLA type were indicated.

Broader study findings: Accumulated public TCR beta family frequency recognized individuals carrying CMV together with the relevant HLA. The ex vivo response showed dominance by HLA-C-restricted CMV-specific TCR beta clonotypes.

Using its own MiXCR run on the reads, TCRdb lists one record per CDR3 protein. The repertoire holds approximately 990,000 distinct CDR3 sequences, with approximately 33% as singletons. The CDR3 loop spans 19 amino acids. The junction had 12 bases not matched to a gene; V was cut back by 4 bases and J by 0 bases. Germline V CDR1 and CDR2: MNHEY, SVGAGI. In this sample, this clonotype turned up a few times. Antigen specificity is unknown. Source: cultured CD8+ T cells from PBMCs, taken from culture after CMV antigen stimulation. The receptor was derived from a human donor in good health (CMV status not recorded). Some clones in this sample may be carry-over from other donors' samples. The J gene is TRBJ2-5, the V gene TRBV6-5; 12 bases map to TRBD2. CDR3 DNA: TGTGCCAGCAGTTTTTTAAAGACTAGCGGGGGCCCGTACCAAGAGACCCAGTACTTC. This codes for CASSFLKTSGGPYQETQYF.